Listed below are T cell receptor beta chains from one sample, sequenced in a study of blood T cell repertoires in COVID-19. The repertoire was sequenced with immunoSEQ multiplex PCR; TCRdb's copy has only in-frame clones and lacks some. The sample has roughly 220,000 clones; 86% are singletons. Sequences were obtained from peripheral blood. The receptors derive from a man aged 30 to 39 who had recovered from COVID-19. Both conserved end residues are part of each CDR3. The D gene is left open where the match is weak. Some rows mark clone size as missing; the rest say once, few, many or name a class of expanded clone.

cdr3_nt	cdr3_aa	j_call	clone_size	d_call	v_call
TGTGCCAGCAGCCAACCAGGAACCCCCCTTCCACAGGATACGCAGTATTTT	CASSQPGTPLPQDTQYF	TRBJ2-3	.	.	TRBV5-4
TGTGCCAGCAGTTTACCAGGACAGGGTAGGTTCTTC	CASSLPGQGRFF	TRBJ2-1	.	TRBD1	TRBV12-3/TRBV12-4
TGTGCCAGTACTGGGACAGCCATGCGTAACTATGGCTACACCTTC	CASTGTAMRNYGYTF	TRBJ1-2	.	TRBD1	TRBV19
TGCGCCAGCAGTGACGGTCGCTCTGGGGCCAACGTCCTGACTTTC	CASSDGRSGANVLTF	TRBJ2-6	.	.	TRBV10-1
TGTGCCAGCAAAAAGCGGGAAGATGAGCAGTTCTTC	CASKKREDEQFF	TRBJ2-1	.	TRBD2	TRBV6-5
TGTGCCATCAGTGAGGTTATGTACGAGCAGTACTTC	CAISEVMYEQYF	TRBJ2-7	.	.	TRBV10-3
TGTGCCAGCAGCCGTCAAAGCGGGGACTACAATGAGCAGTTCTTC	CASSRQSGDYNEQFF	TRBJ2-1	.	TRBD2	TRBV7-2
TGTGCCATCAGTGAACCCGAGACAGGAGTCAATAATTCACCCCTCCACTTT	CAISEPETGVNNSPLHF	TRBJ1-6	.	.	TRBV10-3
TGTGCCAGCAGTTTAGCGGCAGAAGAGACCCAGTACTTC	CASSLAAEETQYF	TRBJ2-5	.	.	TRBV12-3/TRBV12-4
TGTGCCAGTAGTATTGGGGGGATGGGGACCTACGAGCAGTACTTC	CASSIGGMGTYEQYF	TRBJ2-7	once	.	TRBV19
TGCGCCAGCAGCCATGAAGGGACAGGACACTCTGGAAACACCATATATTTT	CASSHEGTGHSGNTIYF	TRBJ1-3	.	TRBD1	TRBV4-1
TGTGCCAGCAGCTCTTCAGGGGGCAATCAGCCCCAGCATTTT	CASSSSGGNQPQHF	TRBJ1-5	.	.	TRBV7-2
TGTGCCAGACAACCGGGGACAGGGGATTTGTGGAATCAGCCCCAGCATTTT	CARQPGTGDLWNQPQHF	TRBJ1-5	few	TRBD1	TRBV6-8
TGTGCCAGTAGTAAAGTCCCGGGACAGGGAGACTACGAGCAGTACTTC	CASSKVPGQGDYEQYF	TRBJ2-7	.	TRBD1	TRBV19
TGTGCCTGGAGTTTTTCCCTCTCTGGAAACACCATATATTTT	CAWSFSLSGNTIYF	TRBJ1-3	.	.	TRBV30
TGTGCCAGCAGCTTCGCAGGGGGTTTTACCCAAGAGACCCAGTACTTC	CASSFAGGFTQETQYF	TRBJ2-5	.	TRBD1	TRBV11-2
TGCGCCAGCAGCCAAGTAGGGGCCTATGGCTACACCTTC	CASSQVGAYGYTF	TRBJ1-2	few	.	TRBV4-1
TGTGCCAGCACCCGGGCCGGGACAGAGAACTATGGCTACACCTTC	CASTRAGTENYGYTF	TRBJ1-2	.	TRBD1	TRBV6-5
TGTGCCAGCAGCTTAGGGGACATCACCCTCACAGATACGCAGTATTTT	CASSLGDITLTDTQYF	TRBJ2-3	.	.	TRBV7-8
TGTGCCAGCTCACCGCCCACCGGACAGGGCGGAAACACCATATATTTT	CASSPPTGQGGNTIYF	TRBJ1-3	.	TRBD1	TRBV18
TGTGCCAGCAGCTTAGCGAAGAATGGCTACACCTTC	CASSLAKNGYTF	TRBJ1-2	few	.	TRBV5-4
TGTGCCAGTAGTTCGACAGGGTTCTACGAGCAGTACTTC	CASSSTGFYEQYF	TRBJ2-7	.	TRBD1	TRBV19
TGTGCCAGCAGCACCTCTCAGGGGTTTAGCAATCAGCCCCAGCATTTT	CASSTSQGFSNQPQHF	TRBJ1-5	.	.	TRBV27
TGTGCCAGCAGCCTTGGCAGTAATAATTCACCCCTCCACTTT	CASSLGSNNSPLHF	TRBJ1-6	few	.	TRBV7-2
TGTGCCAGCAGCTTGGTCAGTCAGTCACCCCTCCACTTT	CASSLVSQSPLHF	TRBJ1-6	.	.	TRBV5-8
TGTGCCAGAAGCTTGCGGGCCGACAGGGACACTGAAGCTTTCTTT	CARSLRADRDTEAFF	TRBJ1-1	.	TRBD1	TRBV5-3
TGTGCCAGCAGCTTCCCGTCCGAGCTGTTTTTT	CASSFPSELFF	TRBJ2-2	.	.	TRBV11-2
TGTGCCAGCAGTCCCCAGGGGGCGGGACCCATGAACACTGAAGCTTTCTTT	CASSPQGAGPMNTEAFF	TRBJ1-1	.	TRBD1	TRBV7-9
TGTGCCAGCAGCCACCAAACTAGCGGGGTATACCAAGAGACCCAGTACTTC	CASSHQTSGVYQETQYF	TRBJ2-5	.	TRBD2	TRBV7-2
TGTGCCAGCTGGGTAATTCCCCGGGATTCACCCCTCCACTTT	CASWVIPRDSPLHF	TRBJ1-6	.	.	TRBV2
TGTGCCAGCAGCTACGGACGACGGCAGGGGAGAAGGACCGGGGAGCTGTTTTTT	CASSYGRRQGRRTGELFF	TRBJ2-2	.	.	TRBV11-3
TGCGCCAGCAGCTTGTCCAGTGAGGCCGAAAAACTGTTTTTT	CASSLSSEAEKLFF	TRBJ1-4	.	.	TRBV5-1